This T cell receptor beta chain was identified during a study of T cell repertoires in cytomegalovirus infection. Study-level background: Recently described HLA-C-restricted plus well-studied HLA-B-restricted CMV epitopes were used. Indicated by public TCR beta signatures were CMV infection and matching HLA type.

A note on this clonotype: Its target is not known. A read error may be the cause here, since a much bigger clone is one base away.

General study points: Carriers of CMV and the relevant HLA type were discriminated by public TCR beta frequency. CMV-specific TCR beta clonotypes restricted by HLA-C dominated the ex vivo response.

Germline V gives CDR1 SGHTA, CDR2 FQGNSA. The CDR3 covers 17 residues. V was trimmed by 4 bases and J by 1 base, leaving 14 bases between them. MiXCR, applied by TCRdb to the reads, yields one record per CDR3 protein. The data show 550,000 to 850,000 distinct CDR3 sequences, with about 33% seen just once and approximately 18% held by the top ten. The V call is TRBV7-2, the J call TRBJ2-6, with D perhaps matching TRBD2 (5 bases). The receptor was isolated from a human donor in good health (CMV status not recorded). Some clones in this sample may be carry-over from other donors' samples. The sequencing here drew on cultured PBMCs, taken from culture after CMV antigen stimulation. DNA for the CDR3: TGTGCCAGCAGCTCAACTATCGGGGTGTCTGGGGCCAACGTCCTGACTTTC. Translated, it gives CASSSTIGVSGANVLTF.